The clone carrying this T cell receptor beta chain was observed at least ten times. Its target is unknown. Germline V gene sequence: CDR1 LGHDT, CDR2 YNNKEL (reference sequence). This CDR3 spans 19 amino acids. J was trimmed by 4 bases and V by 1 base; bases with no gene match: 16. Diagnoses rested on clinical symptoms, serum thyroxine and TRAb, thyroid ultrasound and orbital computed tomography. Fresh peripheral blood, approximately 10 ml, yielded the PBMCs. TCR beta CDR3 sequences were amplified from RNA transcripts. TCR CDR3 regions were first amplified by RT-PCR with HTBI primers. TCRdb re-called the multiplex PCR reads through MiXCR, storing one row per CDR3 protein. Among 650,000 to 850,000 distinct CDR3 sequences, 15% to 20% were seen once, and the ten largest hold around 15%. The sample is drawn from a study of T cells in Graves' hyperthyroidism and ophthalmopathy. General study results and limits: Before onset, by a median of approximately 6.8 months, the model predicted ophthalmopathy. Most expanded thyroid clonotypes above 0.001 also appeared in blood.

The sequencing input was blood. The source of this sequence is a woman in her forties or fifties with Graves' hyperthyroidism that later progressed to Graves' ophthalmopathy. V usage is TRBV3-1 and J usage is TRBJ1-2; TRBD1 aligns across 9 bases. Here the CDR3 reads CASSQGGPGQGFASYGYTF. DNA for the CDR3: TGTGCCAGCAGCCAAGGGGGACCGGGACAGGGATTTGCCTCCTATGGCTACACCTTC.